This T cell receptor (beta chain) emerged from a study of T cells in localized non-small cell lung cancer. Generated by immunoSEQ multiplex PCR, the TCRdb table keeps only in-frame clones and is missing some. The table records over 25,000 clones, around 90% of them present only once. This clone was detected once. Its target is unknown. General study points: Uninvolved adjacent lung had the highest recorded T cell clonality, with tumor below it.

CDR1 and CDR2 from the germline V gene are MNHEY and SMNVEV (reference sequence). The CDR3 runs to 15 residues. V gave up 4 bases and J gave up 5 bases; unmatched junction bases: 7. Source: PBMCs, taken before any cancer treatment. The J gene is TRBJ2-5, the V gene TRBV27, with 10 bases matching TRBD2. The sequence was collected from a man aged 40 to 70 with stage II lung adenocarcinoma. The DNA of the CDR3 is TGTGCCAGCAGTTCTCCCCTAGCGGGAGCTGAGACCCAGTACTTC. Translated, it gives CASSSPLAGAETQYF.